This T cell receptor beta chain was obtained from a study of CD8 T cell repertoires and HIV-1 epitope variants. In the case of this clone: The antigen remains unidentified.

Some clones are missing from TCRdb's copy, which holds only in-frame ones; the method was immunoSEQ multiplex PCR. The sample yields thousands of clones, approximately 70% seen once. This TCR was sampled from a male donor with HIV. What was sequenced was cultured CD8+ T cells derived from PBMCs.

The DNA of the CDR3 is TGCGCCAGCAGCCAAGAAGGTAGCTATCCTGAGCAGTTCTTC. Protein sequence: CASSQEGSYPEQFF. J is TRBJ2-1 and V is TRBV4-1; no reliable D call. V shed 0 bases and J shed 9 bases, with 12 bases lying between them. The CDR3 spans 14 residues. CDR1 is MGHRA, CDR2 YSYEKL, per germline.